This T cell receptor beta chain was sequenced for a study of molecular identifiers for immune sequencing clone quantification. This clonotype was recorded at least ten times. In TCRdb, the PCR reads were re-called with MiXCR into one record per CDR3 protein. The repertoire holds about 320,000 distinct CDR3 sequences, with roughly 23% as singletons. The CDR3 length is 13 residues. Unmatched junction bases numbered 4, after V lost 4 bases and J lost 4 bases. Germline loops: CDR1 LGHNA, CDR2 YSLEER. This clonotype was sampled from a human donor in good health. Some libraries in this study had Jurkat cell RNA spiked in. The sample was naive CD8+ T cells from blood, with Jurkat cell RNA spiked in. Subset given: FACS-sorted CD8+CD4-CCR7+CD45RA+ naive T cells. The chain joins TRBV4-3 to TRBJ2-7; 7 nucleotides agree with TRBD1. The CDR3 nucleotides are TGCGCCAGCAGCCCGACAGGGTCGTACGAGCAGTACTTC. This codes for CASSPTGSYEQYF.